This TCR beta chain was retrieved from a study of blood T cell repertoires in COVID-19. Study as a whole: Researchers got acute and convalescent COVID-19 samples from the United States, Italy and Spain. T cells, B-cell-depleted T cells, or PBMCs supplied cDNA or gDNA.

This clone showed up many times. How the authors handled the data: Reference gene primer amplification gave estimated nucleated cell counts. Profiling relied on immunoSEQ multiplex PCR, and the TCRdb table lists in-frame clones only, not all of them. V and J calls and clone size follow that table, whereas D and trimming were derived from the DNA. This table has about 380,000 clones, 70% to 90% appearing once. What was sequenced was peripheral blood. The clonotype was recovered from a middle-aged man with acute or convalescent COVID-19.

CDR3 DNA: TGTGCCAGCAGCGAGGGCCCAAAGCAGTACTTC. Protein: CASSEGPKQYF. The chain couples TRBV7-2 to TRBJ2-7; D is possibly TRBD2 (5 bases). CDR1 and CDR2 (germline): SGHTA, FQGNSA. The CDR3 consists of 11 residues. The germline V and J ends were trimmed by 5 bases and 8 bases, with 10 bases remaining between them.